This TCR beta chain is from a study of T cell changes during pregnancy in multiple sclerosis. Measured with immunoSEQ multiplex PCR; TCRdb has only the in-frame clones, and not every one. Of about 110,000 clones detected, 91% appear once; the ten largest clones hold roughly 1.6%. This CDR3 is 14 amino acids long. In germline, CDR1 is SGHRS, CDR2 YFSETQ. The V gene lost 0 bases and the J gene lost 2 bases, with 8 bases spanning the gap. The input for sequencing was peripheral blood, taken before pregnancy. This receptor was obtained from a female donor with multiple sclerosis, enrolled in a pregnancy study. The chain carries TRBV5-1 and TRBJ2-5; possibly TRBD1 for D (5 bases). This CDR3 is CASSLGRQQETQYF. The CDR3 coding sequence is TGCGCCAGCAGCTTGGGGCGACAGCAAGAGACCCAGTACTTC. The whole variable domain, filled in from reference TRBV5-1 and TRBJ2-5, reads KAGVTQTPRYLIKTRGQQVTLSCSPISGHRSVSWYQQTPGQGLQFLFEYFSETQRNKGNFPGRFSGRQFSNSRSEMNVSTLELGDSALYLCASSLGRQQETQYFGPGTRLLVL.